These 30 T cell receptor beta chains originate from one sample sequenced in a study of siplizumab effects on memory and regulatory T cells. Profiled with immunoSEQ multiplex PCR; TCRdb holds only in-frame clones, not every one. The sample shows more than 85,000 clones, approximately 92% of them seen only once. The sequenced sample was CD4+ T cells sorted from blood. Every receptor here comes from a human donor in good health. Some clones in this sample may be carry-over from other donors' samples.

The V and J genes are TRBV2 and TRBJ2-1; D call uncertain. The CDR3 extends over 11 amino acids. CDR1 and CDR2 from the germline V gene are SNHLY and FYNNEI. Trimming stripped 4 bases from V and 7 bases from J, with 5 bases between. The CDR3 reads CASSGLNEQFF. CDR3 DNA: TGTGCCAGCAGTGGACTTAATGAGCAGTTCTTC. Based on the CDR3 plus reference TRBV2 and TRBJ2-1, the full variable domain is EPEVTQTPSHQVTQMGQEVILRCVPISNHLYFYWYRQILGQKVEFLVSFYNNEISEKSEIFDDQFSVERPDGSNFTLKIRSTKLEDSAMYFCASSGLNEQFFGPGTRLTVL.

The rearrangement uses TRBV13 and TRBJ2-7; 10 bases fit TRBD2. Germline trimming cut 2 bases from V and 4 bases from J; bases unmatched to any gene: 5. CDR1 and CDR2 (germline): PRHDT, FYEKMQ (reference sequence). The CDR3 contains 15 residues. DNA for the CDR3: TGTGCCAGCAGCTTAAGCGGGAGGGCCGTTTACGAGCAGTACTTC. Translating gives CASSLSGRAVYEQYF. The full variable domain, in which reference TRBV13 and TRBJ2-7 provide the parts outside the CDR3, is AAGVIQSPRHLIKEKRETATLKCYPIPRHDTVYWYQQGPGQDPQFLISFYEKMQSDKGSIPDRFSAQQFSDYHSELNMSSLELGDSALYFCASSLSGRAVYEQYFGPGTRLTVT.

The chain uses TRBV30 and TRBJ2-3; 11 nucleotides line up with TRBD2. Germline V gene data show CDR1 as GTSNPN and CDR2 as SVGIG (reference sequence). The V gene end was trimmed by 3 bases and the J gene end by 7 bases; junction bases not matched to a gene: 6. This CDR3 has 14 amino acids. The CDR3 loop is CAWRQGLAENTQYF. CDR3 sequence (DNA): TGTGCCTGGAGGCAGGGACTAGCGGAGAATACGCAGTATTTT.

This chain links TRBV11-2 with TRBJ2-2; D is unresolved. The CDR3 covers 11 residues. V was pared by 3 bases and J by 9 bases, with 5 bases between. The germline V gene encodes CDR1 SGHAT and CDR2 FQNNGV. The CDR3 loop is CASSFPRELFF. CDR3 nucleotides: TGTGCCAGCAGCTTTCCCAGGGAGCTGTTTTTT.

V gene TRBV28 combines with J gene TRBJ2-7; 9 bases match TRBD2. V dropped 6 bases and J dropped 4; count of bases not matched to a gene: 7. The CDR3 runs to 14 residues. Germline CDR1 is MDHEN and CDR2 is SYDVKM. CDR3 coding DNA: TGTGCCAGCAGCGGTGCGGGAGGGAGATACGAGCAGTACTTC. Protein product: CASSGAGGRYEQYF.

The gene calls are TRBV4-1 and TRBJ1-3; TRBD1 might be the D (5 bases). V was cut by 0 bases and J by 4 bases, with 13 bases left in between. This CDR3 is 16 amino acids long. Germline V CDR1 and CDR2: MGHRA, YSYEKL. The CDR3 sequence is CASSQDGGGRGNTIYF. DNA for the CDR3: TGCGCCAGCAGCCAAGATGGTGGGGGTCGCGGAAACACCATATATTTT.

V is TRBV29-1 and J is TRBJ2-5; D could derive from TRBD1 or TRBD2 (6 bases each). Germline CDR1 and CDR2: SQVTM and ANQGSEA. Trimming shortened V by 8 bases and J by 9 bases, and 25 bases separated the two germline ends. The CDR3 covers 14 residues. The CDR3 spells CSSYHGGAGESQYF. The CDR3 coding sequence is TGCAGCTCCTACCACGGGGGCGCAGGGGAGTCCCAGTACTTC.

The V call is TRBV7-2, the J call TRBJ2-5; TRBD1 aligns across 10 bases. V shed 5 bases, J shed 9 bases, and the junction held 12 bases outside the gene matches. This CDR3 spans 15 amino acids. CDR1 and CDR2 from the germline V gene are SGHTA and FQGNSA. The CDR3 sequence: CASSTTGGTGSAQYF. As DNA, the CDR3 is TGTGCCAGCAGCACGACAGGGGGCACTGGGTCGGCCCAGTACTTC.

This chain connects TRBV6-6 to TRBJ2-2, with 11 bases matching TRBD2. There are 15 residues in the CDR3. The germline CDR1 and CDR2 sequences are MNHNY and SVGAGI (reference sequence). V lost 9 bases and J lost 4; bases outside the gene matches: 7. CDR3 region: CASSSGRAVTGELFF. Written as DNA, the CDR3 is TGTGCCAGTAGTAGCGGGAGGGCCGTCACCGGGGAGCTGTTTTTT.

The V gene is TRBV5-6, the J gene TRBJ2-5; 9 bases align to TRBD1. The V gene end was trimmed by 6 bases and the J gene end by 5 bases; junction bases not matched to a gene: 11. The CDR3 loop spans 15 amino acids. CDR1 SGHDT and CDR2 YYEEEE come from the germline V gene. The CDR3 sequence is CASTEPGQGPETQYF. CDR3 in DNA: TGTGCCAGCACCGAACCGGGACAGGGTCCGGAGACCCAGTACTTC.

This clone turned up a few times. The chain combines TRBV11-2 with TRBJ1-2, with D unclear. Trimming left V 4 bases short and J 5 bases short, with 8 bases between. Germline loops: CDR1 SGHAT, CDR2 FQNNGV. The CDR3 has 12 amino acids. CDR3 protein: CASSSEYYGYTF. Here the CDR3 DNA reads TGTGCCAGCAGCTCTGAATATTATGGCTACACCTTC.

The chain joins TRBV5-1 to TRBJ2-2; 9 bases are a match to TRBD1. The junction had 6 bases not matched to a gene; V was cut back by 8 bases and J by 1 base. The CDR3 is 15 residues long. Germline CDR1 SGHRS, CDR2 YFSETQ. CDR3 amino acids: CASDTGGVNTGELFF. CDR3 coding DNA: TGCGCCAGTGACACAGGGGGCGTGAACACCGGGGAGCTGTTTTTT.

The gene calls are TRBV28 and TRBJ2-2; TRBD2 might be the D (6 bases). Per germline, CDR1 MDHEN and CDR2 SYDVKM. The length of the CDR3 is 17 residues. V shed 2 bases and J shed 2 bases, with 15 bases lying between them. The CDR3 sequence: CASSLIGRTTNTGELFF. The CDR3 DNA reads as TGTGCCAGCAGTTTAATTGGCAGGACTACAAACACCGGGGAGCTGTTTTTT.

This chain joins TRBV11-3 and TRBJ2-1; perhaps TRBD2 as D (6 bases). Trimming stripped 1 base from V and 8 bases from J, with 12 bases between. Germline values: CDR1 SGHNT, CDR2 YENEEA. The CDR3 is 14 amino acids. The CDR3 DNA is TGTGCCAGCAGCTTAGGTGTTAGCGGAGATGAGCAGTTCTTC. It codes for CASSLGVSGDEQFF. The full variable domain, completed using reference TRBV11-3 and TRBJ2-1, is EAGVVQSPRYKIIEKKQPVAFWCNPISGHNTLYWYLQNLGQGPELLIRYENEEAVDDSQLPKDRFSAERLKGVDSTLKIQPAELGDSAVYLCASSLGVSGDEQFFGPGTRLTVL.

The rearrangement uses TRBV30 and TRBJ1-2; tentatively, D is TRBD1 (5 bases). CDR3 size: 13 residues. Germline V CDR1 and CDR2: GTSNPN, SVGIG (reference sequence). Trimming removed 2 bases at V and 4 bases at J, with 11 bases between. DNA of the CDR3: TGTGCCTGGAGTAAAGGACATCTCTATGGCTACACCTTC. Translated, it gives CAWSKGHLYGYTF.

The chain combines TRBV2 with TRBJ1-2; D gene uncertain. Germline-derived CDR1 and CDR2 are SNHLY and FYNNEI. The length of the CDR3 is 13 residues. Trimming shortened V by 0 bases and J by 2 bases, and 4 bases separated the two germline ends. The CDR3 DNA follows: TGTGCCAGCAGTGAAGCCAGGAACTATGGCTACACCTTC. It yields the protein CASSEARNYGYTF. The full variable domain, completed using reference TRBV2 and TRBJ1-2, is EPEVTQTPSHQVTQMGQEVILRCVPISNHLYFYWYRQILGQKVEFLVSFYNNEISEKSEIFDDQFSVERPDGSNFTLKIRSTKLEDSAMYFCASSEARNYGYTFGSGTRLTVV.

The CDR3 nucleotides read TGTGCCAGCTCGCGGATGGGGGATCAGCCCCAGCATTTT. The encoded protein is CASSRMGDQPQHF. This chain uses TRBV7-9 with TRBJ1-5; a weak D match, TRBD1 (5 bases). The CDR3 sequence is 13 residues long. Germline-derived CDR1 and CDR2 are SEHNR and FQNEAQ (reference sequence). The ends were cut back, 8 bases at V and 5 bases at J, with 13 bases in the middle.

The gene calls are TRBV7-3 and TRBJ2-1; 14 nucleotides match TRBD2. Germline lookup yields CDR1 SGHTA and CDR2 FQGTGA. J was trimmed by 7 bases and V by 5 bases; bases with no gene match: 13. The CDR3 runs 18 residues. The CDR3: CASSPRGTSGRIVNEQFF. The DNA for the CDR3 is TGTGCCAGCAGCCCACGAGGGACTAGCGGGAGAATAGTAAATGAGCAGTTCTTC.

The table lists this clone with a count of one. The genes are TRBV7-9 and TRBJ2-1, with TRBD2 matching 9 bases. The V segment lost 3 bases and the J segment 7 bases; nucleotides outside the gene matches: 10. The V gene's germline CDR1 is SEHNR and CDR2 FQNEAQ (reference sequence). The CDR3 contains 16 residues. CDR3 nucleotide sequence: TGTGCCAGCAGCTTCAACCTAGCGGGAATGAAGAATGAGCAGTTCTTC. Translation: CASSFNLAGMKNEQFF.

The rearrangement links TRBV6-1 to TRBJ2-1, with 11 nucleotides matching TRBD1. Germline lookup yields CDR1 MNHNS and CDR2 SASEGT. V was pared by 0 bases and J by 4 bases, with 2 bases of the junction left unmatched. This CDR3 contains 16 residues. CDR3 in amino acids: CASSEAGTGGYNEQFF. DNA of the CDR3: TGTGCCAGCAGTGAAGCGGGGACAGGGGGGTACAATGAGCAGTTCTTC.

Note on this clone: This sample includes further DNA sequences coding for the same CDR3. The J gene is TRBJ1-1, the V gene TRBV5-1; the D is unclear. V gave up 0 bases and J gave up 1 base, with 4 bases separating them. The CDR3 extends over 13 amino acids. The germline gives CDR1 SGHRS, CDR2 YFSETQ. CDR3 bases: TGCGCCAGCAGCTTGGCCCGGAACACTGAAGCTTTCTTT. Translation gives CASSLARNTEAFF.

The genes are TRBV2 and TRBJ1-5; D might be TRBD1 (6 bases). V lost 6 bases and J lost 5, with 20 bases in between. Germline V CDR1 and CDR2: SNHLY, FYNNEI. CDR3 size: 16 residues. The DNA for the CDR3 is TGTGCCAGCAGCAAAGGGGGGGGCGCGTTTTATCAGCCCCAGCATTTT. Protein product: CASSKGGGAFYQPQHF.

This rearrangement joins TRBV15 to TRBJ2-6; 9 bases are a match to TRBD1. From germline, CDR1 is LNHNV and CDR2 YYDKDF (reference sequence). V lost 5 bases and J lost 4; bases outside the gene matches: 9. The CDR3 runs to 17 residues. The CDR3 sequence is CATSDRDRDSGANVLTF. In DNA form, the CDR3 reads TGTGCCACCAGCGACCGGGACAGGGACTCGGGGGCCAACGTCCTGACTTTC.

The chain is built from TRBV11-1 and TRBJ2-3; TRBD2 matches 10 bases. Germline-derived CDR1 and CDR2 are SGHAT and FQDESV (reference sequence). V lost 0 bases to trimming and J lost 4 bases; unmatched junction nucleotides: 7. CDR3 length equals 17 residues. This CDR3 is CASSLAITSGTADTQYF. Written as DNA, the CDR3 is TGTGCCAGCAGCTTAGCGATAACTAGCGGGACTGCAGATACGCAGTATTTT.

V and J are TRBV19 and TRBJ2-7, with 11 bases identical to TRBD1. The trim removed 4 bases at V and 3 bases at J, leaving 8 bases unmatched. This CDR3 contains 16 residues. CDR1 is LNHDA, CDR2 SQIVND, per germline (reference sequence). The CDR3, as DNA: TGTGCCAGTAGTAGCTCGGCCGGGACAGGGGGCTACGAGCAGTACTTC. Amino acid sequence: CASSSSAGTGGYEQYF.

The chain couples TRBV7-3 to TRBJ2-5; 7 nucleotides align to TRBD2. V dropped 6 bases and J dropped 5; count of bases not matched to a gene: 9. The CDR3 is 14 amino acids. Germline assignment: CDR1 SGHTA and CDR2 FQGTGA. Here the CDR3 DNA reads TGTGCCAGCAGTCGGACTAGTGTTGATGAGACCCAGTACTTC. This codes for CASSRTSVDETQYF. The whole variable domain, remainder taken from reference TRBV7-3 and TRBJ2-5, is GAGVSQTPSNKVTEKGKYVELRCDPISGHTALYWYRQSLGQGPEFLIYFQGTGAADDSGLPNDRFFAVRPEGSVSTLKIQRTERGDSAVYLCASSRTSVDETQYFGPGTRLLVL.

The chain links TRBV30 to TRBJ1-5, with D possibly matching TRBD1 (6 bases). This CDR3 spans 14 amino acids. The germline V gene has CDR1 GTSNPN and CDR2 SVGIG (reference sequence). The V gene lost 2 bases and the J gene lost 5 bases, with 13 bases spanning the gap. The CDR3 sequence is CAWSPTGFDQPQHF. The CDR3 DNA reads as TGTGCCTGGAGTCCGACAGGATTCGATCAGCCCCAGCATTTT.

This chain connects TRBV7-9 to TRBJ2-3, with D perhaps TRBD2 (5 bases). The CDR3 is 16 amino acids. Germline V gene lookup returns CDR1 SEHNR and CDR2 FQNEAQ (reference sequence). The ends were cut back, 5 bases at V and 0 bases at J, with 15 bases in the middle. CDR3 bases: TGTGCCAGCAGCCCGACAAGCGGTAGCAGCACAGATACGCAGTATTTT. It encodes CASSPTSGSSTDTQYF.

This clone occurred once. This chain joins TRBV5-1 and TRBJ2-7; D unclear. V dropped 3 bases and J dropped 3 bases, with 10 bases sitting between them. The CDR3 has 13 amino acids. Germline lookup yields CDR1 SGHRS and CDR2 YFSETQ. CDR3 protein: CASSSELIYEQYF. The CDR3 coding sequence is TGCGCCAGCAGCTCCGAATTAATCTACGAGCAGTACTTC.

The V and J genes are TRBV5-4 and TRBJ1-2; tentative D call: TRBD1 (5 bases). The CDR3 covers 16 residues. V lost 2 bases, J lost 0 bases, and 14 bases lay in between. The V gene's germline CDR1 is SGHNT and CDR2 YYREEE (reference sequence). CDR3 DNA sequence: TGTGCCAGCAGCTTCTTAGCAGGGATGGCTAACTATGGCTACACCTTC. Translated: CASSFLAGMANYGYTF.